The T cell receptor (beta chain) under discussion was sequenced for a study of early stage breast cancer tumors. For the study at large: Samples were sequenced at roughly 10-fold average coverage.

Study results and caveats: Comparing each tissue with blood distinguished tumor from normal in most of the 16 patients. Functional markers like CD4, CD8 and FOXP3 were missed in bulk sequencing.

On this clone: Its antigen is unknown.

Each sample had two DNA replicates, roughly 0.5 ug blood or roughly 1.6 ug tissue. Clones were sequenced by immunoSEQ multiplex PCR, and TCRdb holds only the in-frame ones, with some missing. The sample consists of fewer than 70,000 clones, more than 70% of them appearing once. Germline V gene lookup returns CDR1 GTSNPN and CDR2 SVGIG (reference sequence). The CDR3 has 11 residues. V lost 2 bases and J 8 bases, leaving 6 bases between the germline ends. The chain uses TRBV30 and TRBJ1-4, with D uncertain. The sample was blood. The TCR sequence derives from a person aged 35-50 years with breast cancer. CDR3 sequence: CAWSIREKLFF. The CDR3 DNA is TGTGCCTGGAGTATCCGCGAAAAACTGTTTTTT.